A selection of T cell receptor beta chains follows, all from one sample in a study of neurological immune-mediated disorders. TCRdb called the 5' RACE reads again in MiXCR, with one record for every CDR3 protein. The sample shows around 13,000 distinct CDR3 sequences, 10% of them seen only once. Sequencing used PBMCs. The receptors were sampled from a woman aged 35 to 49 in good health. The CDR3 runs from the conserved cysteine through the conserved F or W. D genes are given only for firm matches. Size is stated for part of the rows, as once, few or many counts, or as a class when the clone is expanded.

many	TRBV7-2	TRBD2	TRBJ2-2	TGTGCCAGCAGCTTAGATGGCGGGAGTGGCGGGGAGCTGTTTTTT	CASSLDGGSGGELFF
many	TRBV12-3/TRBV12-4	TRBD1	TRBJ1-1	TGTGCCAGCAGTCCGACAGGGCCTGGGACTGAAGCTTTCTTT	CASSPTGPGTEAFF
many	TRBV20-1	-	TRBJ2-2	TGCAGTGCTAGGATGGGGGGCCAAAGGGAGCTGTTTTTT	CSARMGGQRELFF
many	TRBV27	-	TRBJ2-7	TGTGCCAGCAGTTTATCGGGCCAGGGGCGGTACGAGCAGTACTTC	CASSLSGQGRYEQYF
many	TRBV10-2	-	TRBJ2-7	TGCGCCAGCAGCAGTGGAGGACGGGCCGTCTACGGGCAGTACTTC	CASSSGGRAVYGQYF
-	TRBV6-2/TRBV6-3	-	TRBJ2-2	TGTGCCAGCAGTTACTTGGGACTGGAGAAGACCGGGGAGCTGTTTTTT	CASSYLGLEKTGELFF
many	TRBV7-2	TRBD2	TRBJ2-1	TGTGCCAGCAGCTCTCCGGGAGGCTACAATGAGCAGTTCTTC	CASSSPGGYNEQFF
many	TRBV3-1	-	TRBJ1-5	TGTGCCAGCAGCCAATGGGCGGGAAACAATCAGCCCCAGCATTTT	CASSQWAGNNQPQHF
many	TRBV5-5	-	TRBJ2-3	TGTGCCAGCAGCTTACCCGACAGCTATACGCAGTATTTT	CASSLPDSYTQYF
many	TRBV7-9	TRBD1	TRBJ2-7	TGTGCCAGCAGCTTTGGGACAGCGTACGAGCAGTACTTC	CASSFGTAYEQYF
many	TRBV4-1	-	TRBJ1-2	TGCGCCAGCAGCCAAGGGCGGAGAGAACCCTATGGCTACACCTTC	CASSQGRREPYGYTF
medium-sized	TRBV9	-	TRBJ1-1	TGTGCCAGCAGCGAGGGGGTTATGAACACTGAAGCTTTCTTT	CASSEGVMNTEAFF
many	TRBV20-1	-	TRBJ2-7	TGCAGTGCACAGGGAGCTAGCGGTGCTTTGGCCGAGCAGTACTTC	CSAQGASGALAEQYF
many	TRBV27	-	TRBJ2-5	TGTGCCAGCAGTTACTCCGGGCGGGAAGAGACCCAGTACTTC	CASSYSGREETQYF
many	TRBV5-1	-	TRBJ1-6	TGCGCCAGCCGACAGGAGAATTCACCCCTCCACTTT	CASRQENSPLHF
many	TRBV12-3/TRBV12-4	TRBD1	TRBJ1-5	TGTGCCAGCAGTCGGGGACAGGGGACGGGGTTTGGTAGCAATCAGCCCCAGCATTTT	CASSRGQGTGFGSNQPQHF
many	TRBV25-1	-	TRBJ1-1	TGTGCCAGCAGTGAAGATCGGTTGACCACTGAAGCTTTCTTT	CASSEDRLTTEAFF
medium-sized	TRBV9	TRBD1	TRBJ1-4	TGTGCCAGCAGCGCCTGGACAGGAGTTAATGAAAAACTGTTTTTT	CASSAWTGVNEKLFF
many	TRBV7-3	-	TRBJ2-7	TGTGCCAGCAGCTTCAGAAGAGGTCTAGAGCAGTACTTC	CASSFRRGLEQYF
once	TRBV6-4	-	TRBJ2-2	TGTGCCAGCAGTGACTTCCCCCGGGGGCCCGGGGAGCTGTTTTTT	CASSDFPRGPGELFF
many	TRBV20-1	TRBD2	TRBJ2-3	TGCAGTGCTAGAGACGCTAGCGGAAGCACAGATACGCAGTATTTT	CSARDASGSTDTQYF
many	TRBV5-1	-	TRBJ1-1	TGCGCCAGCAGCCATGGGGGGACTGAAGCTTTCTTT	CASSHGGTEAFF
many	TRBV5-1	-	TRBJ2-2	TGCGCCAGCAGCTTGGGTCCCGGGGAGCTGTTTTTT	CASSLGPGELFF
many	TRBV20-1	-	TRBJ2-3	TGCAGTGCTAGAGGGGCGTTACAGGGCACAGATACGCAGTATTTT	CSARGALQGTDTQYF
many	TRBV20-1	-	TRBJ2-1	TGCAGTGCTAGTTACGGGATCCGTAATGAGCAGTTCTTC	CSASYGIRNEQFF
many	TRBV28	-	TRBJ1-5	TGTGCCATCGACGCAAATAGCAATCAGCCCCAGCATTTT	CAIDANSNQPQHF
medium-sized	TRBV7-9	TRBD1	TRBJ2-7	TGTGCCAGCAGCTTAAGGGACAGAGTCTACGAGCAGTACTTC	CASSLRDRVYEQYF
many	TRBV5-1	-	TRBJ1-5	TGCGCCAGCAGCTTGAGTGGGATTGGTCAGCCCCAGCATTTT	CASSLSGIGQPQHF
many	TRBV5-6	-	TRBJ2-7	TGTGCCAGCAGCTTTAACCCGGGGACAACTTTCTCCTACGAGCAGTACTTC	CASSFNPGTTFSYEQYF
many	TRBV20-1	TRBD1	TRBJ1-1	TGCAGTGCTAGGGAGAACAGGGGGAAGAGGAACACTGAAGCTTTCTTT	CSARENRGKRNTEAFF
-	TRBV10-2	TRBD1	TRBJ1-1	TGCGCCAGCAGTGAGCGGGACAGGGGATTGAACACTGAAGCTTTCTTT	CASSERDRGLNTEAFF
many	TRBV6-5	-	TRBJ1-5	TGTGCCAGCAGCCCAAATCAGCCCCAGCATTTT	CASSPNQPQHF
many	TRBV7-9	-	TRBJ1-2	TGTGCCAGCAGCAACGCGACACGGGTCTATGGCTACACCTTC	CASSNATRVYGYTF
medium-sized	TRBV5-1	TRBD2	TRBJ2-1	TGCGCCAGCAAGGGACTAGCGGACAATGAGCAGTTCTTC	CASKGLADNEQFF
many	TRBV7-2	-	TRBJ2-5	TGTGCCAGCAGCTTGGGTCTAGGGGGTGGGGAGACCCAGTACTTC	CASSLGLGGGETQYF
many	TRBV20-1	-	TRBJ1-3	TGCAGTGCTCCAGACGGAAACACCATATATTTT	CSAPDGNTIYF
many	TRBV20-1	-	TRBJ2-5	TGCAGTGGGGGGCCCGGTGAGACCCAGTACTTC	CSGGPGETQYF
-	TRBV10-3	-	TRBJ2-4	TGTGCCCTGCCTGGGGGCAGGGGGGAAAACATTCAGTACTTC	CALPGGRGENIQYF
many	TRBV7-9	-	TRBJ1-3	TGTGCCAGCAGCTTAATAGGGGACGGAAACACCATATATTTT	CASSLIGDGNTIYF
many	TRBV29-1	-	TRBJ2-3	TGCAGCGTTGATGGAGATGGAGATACGCAGTATTTT	CSVDGDGDTQYF
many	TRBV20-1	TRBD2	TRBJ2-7	TGCAGTGCTACCCCTGAAGGTCGTGGCGGGAGTCGACCCCGCGAGCAGTACTTC	CSATPEGRGGSRPREQYF
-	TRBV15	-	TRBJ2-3	TGTGCCACCAGCAGAGAGGGGAGGTCAACAGATACGCAGTATTTT	CATSREGRSTDTQYF
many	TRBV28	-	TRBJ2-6	TGTGCCAGCAGTTCCAACCGGGGCGTTATAGCTGGGGCCAACGTCATGACTTTC	CASSSNRGVIAGANVMTF
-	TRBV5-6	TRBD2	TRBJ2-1	TGTGCCAGCAGCTTGGCCGGGAGGGCGGATTTTAATGAGCAGTTCTTC	CASSLAGRADFNEQFF
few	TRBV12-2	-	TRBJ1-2	TGTGCAAGTCGCTTCAGGGGACAGCCTAGGCCTGAGGACACCTATGGCTACACCTTC	CASRFRGQPRPEDTYGYTF
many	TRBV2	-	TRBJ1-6	TGTGCCAGCAGGGCAGAGGGGTCCCATAATTCACCCCTCCACTTT	CASRAEGSHNSPLHF
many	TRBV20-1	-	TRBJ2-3	TGCAGTACGACCCGCACGGCTACTAGCACAGATACGCAGTATTTT	CSTTRTATSTDTQYF
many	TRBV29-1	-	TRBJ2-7	TGCAGCGTTGTGGGGGACACCCAATATCCCTACGAGCAGTACTTC	CSVVGDTQYPYEQYF
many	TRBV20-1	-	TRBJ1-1	TGCAGTGCTTCGCCTCTCGCCGGGCTCGACACTGAAGCTTTCTTT	CSASPLAGLDTEAFF
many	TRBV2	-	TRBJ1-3	TGTGCCAGCAGTGAAGCGGTGGTTTCGGGAAACACCATATATTTT	CASSEAVVSGNTIYF
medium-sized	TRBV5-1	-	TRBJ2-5	TGCGCCAGCAGCTTGGTGGGCGCCAACCAAGAGACCCAGTACTTC	CASSLVGANQETQYF
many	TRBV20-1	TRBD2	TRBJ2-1	TGCAGTGCTAGAGATGCAAAGGGTCTAGCGGGAGGTTACAATGAGCAGTTCTTC	CSARDAKGLAGGYNEQFF
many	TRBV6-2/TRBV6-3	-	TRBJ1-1	TGTGCCAGCTCCCTGGGGGTAGACATGAACACTGAAGCTTTCTTT	CASSLGVDMNTEAFF
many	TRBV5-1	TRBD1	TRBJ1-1	TGCGCCAGCAGCTCGACAGGGGTACCCGAAGCTTTCTTT	CASSSTGVPEAFF
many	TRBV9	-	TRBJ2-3	TGTGCCAGCAGCGTAGGAGGACTGAATCACGATACGCAGTATTTT	CASSVGGLNHDTQYF
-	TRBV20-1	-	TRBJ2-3	TGCAGTGCTAACGCGGGGACTAGCACAGATACGCAGTATTTT	CSANAGTSTDTQYF
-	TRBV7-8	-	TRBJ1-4	TGTGCCAGCGGCCCACAGGGAGCTAATGAAAAACTGTTTTTT	CASGPQGANEKLFF
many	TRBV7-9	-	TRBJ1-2	TGTGCCAGCAGCGTGACAGGAGCTTCCTTTAACTATGGCTACACCTTC	CASSVTGASFNYGYTF
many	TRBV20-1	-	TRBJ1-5	TGCAGTGCCAAAACCCCGGGTGATCAGCCCCAGCATTTT	CSAKTPGDQPQHF
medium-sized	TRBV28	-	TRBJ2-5	TGTGCCAGCAGTTCTCATTCCCTGGAGACCCAGTACTTC	CASSSHSLETQYF